These 13 T cell receptor beta chains were sequenced from one sample in a study of T cell changes during pregnancy in multiple sclerosis. Profiling relied on immunoSEQ multiplex PCR, and the TCRdb table lists in-frame clones only, not all of them. The sample includes 85,000 to 130,000 clones, over 85% of them seen just once. The sequencing used peripheral blood, collected in the second trimester of pregnancy. These receptor sequences come from a female donor with multiple sclerosis, enrolled in a pregnancy study.

The CDR3 nucleotides read TGTGCCAGCAGCTTATATGCTCGTTTGGCGGGATTTACCTACGAGCAGTACTTC. Its translation is CASSLYARLAGFTYEQYF. V is TRBV7-9 and J is TRBJ2-7; tentative D call: TRBD2 (6 bases). There are 18 residues in the CDR3. V lost 2 bases, J lost 2 bases, and 22 bases lay in between. CDR1 and CDR2 (germline): SEHNR, FQNEAQ (reference sequence).

The V and J genes are TRBV13 and TRBJ1-1; D unclear. In germline, CDR1 is PRHDT, CDR2 FYEKMQ (reference sequence). CDR3 length: 13 residues. The V end was cut by 6 bases, the J end by 7 bases, with 15 bases between. The CDR3 DNA is TGTGCCAGCAGACGGACGGACTCTTTTGAAGCTTTCTTT. Its protein is CASRRTDSFEAFF.

The rearrangement links TRBV11-2 to TRBJ2-7, with D possibly matching TRBD1 (5 bases). The CDR3 sequence is 16 residues long. The germline V gene encodes CDR1 SGHAT and CDR2 FQNNGV. Trimming stripped 2 bases from V and 4 bases from J, with 18 bases between. CDR3 nucleotides: TGTGCCAGCAGCTTACTTCAACGGAAGGGGCCTTACGAGCAGTACTTC. Translating gives CASSLLQRKGPYEQYF.

This chain links TRBV4-1 with TRBJ2-1, with a weak D call TRBD1 (5 bases). V was shortened by 5 bases and J by 4 bases, with 12 bases between the two germline ends. The CDR3 runs to 14 residues. The V gene's germline CDR1 is MGHRA and CDR2 YSYEKL. The CDR3 here is CASSSDQGYNEQFF. In DNA form, the CDR3 reads TGCGCCAGCAGCTCAGATCAGGGTTACAATGAGCAGTTCTTC.

The chain uses TRBV5-1 and TRBJ2-7, with 14 bases lining up with TRBD2. Germline lookup yields CDR1 SGHRS and CDR2 YFSETQ. This CDR3 is 16 amino acids long. V gave up 4 bases and J gave up 3 bases; unmatched junction bases: 6. CDR3 sequence (DNA): TGCGCCAGCAGCCGGGAGGGGACTAGCGGGAGCTACGAGCAGTACTTC. Its translation is CASSREGTSGSYEQYF.

This clone occurred once. The identical CDR3 is also encoded by other nucleotide sequences in the sample. The CDR3 spells CASSVGLAGYNEQFF. The DNA for the CDR3 is TGTGCCAGCAGCGTAGGGCTAGCGGGGTACAATGAGCAGTTCTTC. This sequence joins TRBV9 and TRBJ2-1; 9 nucleotides line up with TRBD2. V shed 0 bases, J shed 4 bases, and the junction held 2 bases outside the gene matches. This CDR3 comprises 15 residues. Germline values: CDR1 SGDLS, CDR2 YYNGEE.

This clone turned up a few times. This chain links TRBV2 with TRBJ1-3; D unresolved. CDR3 size: 11 residues. V dropped 6 bases and J dropped 4 bases, with 4 bases sitting between them. Germline lookup yields CDR1 SNHLY and CDR2 FYNNEI. The CDR3 sequence: CASSQGNTIYF. CDR3 sequence (DNA): TGTGCCAGCAGCCAGGGAAACACCATATATTTT.

This rearrangement joins TRBV21-1 to TRBJ1-1; the tabulated D call, TRBD1, remains unverified against the DNA. TRBV21-1 is given as a pseudogene. This CDR3 region has 15 residues. CDR3 sequence reads: CASSKVTGVGTEAFF. The CDR3 bases are TGTGCCAGCAGCAAAGTGACAGGGGTGGGCACTGAAGCTTTCTTT.

This chain joins TRBV7-3 and TRBJ1-1; 10 nucleotides align to TRBD1. Germline-derived CDR1 and CDR2 are SGHTA and FQGTGA. The V and J ends lost 5 bases and 5 bases, in that order; junction bases with no gene match: 8. This CDR3 has 15 amino acids. The CDR3 nucleotides read TGTGCCAGCAGCCCCAGGGGGGACAGGGGTACTGAAGCTTTCTTT. This sequence encodes CASSPRGDRGTEAFF.

J is TRBJ1-5 and V is TRBV28; 9 bases agree with TRBD1. V shed 5 bases and J 2 bases; nucleotides not matched to a gene: 16. Germline V gives CDR1 MDHEN, CDR2 SYDVKM. The CDR3 extends over 19 amino acids. The CDR3 region is CASSPLGQGTYPGNQPQHF. CDR3 nucleotide sequence: TGTGCCAGCAGTCCTCTTGGACAGGGGACGTACCCGGGCAATCAGCCCCAGCATTTT.

This chain joins TRBV27 and TRBJ1-1; no definite D call. The V gene lost 5 bases and the J gene lost 1 base, with 11 bases spanning the gap. Germline-derived CDR1 and CDR2 are MNHEY and SMNVEV (reference sequence). This CDR3 has 14 amino acids. The CDR3 DNA is TGTGCCAGCAGTCTCTACACGGGGAACACTGAAGCTTTCTTT. It specifies CASSLYTGNTEAFF.

The gene calls are TRBV6-4 and TRBJ2-5; 10 bases line up with TRBD1. The CDR3 runs 16 residues. Germline V gene lookup returns CDR1 MRHNA and CDR2 SNTAGT. The junction had 3 bases not matched to a gene; V was cut back by 2 bases and J by 0 bases. The CDR3 region has the DNA TGTGCCAGCAGTGACCGGGGACAGGGGTACCAAGAGACCCAGTACTTC. It yields the protein CASSDRGQGYQETQYF.

The chain carries TRBV6-1 and TRBJ2-7; TRBD1 matches at 7 bases. CDR1 and CDR2 from the germline V gene are MNHNS and SASEGT. There are 14 residues in the CDR3. V dropped 3 bases and J dropped 1; count of bases not matched to a gene: 3. The CDR3 DNA reads TGTGCCAGCAGTGACAGGGGGAGATCCTACGAGCAGTACTTC. This encodes CASSDRGRSYEQYF.